The rows below give T cell receptor beta chains drawn from one sample of a study of blood T cells in healthy people across ages. One entry per CDR3 protein results from TCRdb running MiXCR on the 5' RACE reads. This repertoire shows approximately 960,000 distinct CDR3 sequences, around 29% found once; its top ten account for about 9.4%. These same records also appear under a second study, on T cells of mothers and their children.

The specimen sequenced was blood. The receptors come from a woman in her 40s in good health. The CDR3 runs from the conserved cysteine through the conserved F or W. The D gene is left open where the match is weak. Not all rows give a size; the values are once, few, many and, for expanded clones, a class.

V gene	J gene	clone size	D gene	CDR3 DNA	CDR3 protein
TRBV2	TRBJ2-7	-	-	TGTGCCAGCAGTAGAGCCCCCTCCTACGAGCAGTACTTC	CASSRAPSYEQYF
TRBV7-3	TRBJ2-3	-	TRBD2	TGTGCCAGCAGCAAGGATCTAGCGGGGGACACAGATACGCAGTATTTT	CASSKDLAGDTDTQYF
TRBV20-1	TRBJ2-4	many	-	TGCAGTGCTCAGGTGGGACTAGCCAAAAACATTCAGTACTTC	CSAQVGLAKNIQYF
TRBV2	TRBJ2-1	-	-	TGTGCCAGCAGTGATCAAGCTAGAGGTGGCAATGAGCAGTTCTTC	CASSDQARGGNEQFF
TRBV3-1	TRBJ2-1	-	-	TGTGCCAGCAGCCAAGACGGAGGCACGGTTTACAATGAGCAGTTCTTC	CASSQDGGTVYNEQFF
TRBV20-1	TRBJ2-1	many	TRBD2	TGCAGTGCTCTAACTAGCGTCGGATGGAATGAGCAGTTCTTC	CSALTSVGWNEQFF
TRBV5-1	TRBJ1-2	few	-	TGCGCCAGCAGTCTCCTGGCCACCGGGGCGGACTCCACCTTC	CASSLLATGADSTF
TRBV24-1	TRBJ1-1	-	TRBD1	TGTGCCACCAGTGAACATGGACAGGGCGAAGCTTTCTTT	CATSEHGQGEAFF
TRBV6-1	TRBJ2-1	-	-	TGTGCCAGCAGTGTGTCTCGACGGGGAAAGTTCTTC	CASSVSRRGKFF
TRBV4-2	TRBJ2-3	-	TRBD2	TGTGCCAGCAGCCAAGAGTGGGCTAGCGGGTCGTCAGATACGCAGTATTTT	CASSQEWASGSSDTQYF
TRBV7-9	TRBJ2-7	many	-	TGTGCCAGCAGCCGCGCCCTGGGCGTGACTACCGATTCCTACGAGCAGTACTTC	CASSRALGVTTDSYEQYF
TRBV6-6	TRBJ1-4	-	-	TGTGCCAGCAGTTACGGGGGCAGACCGAATGAAAAACTGTTTTTT	CASSYGGRPNEKLFF
TRBV6-2/TRBV6-3	TRBJ1-5	-	TRBD1	TGTGCCAGCAGGCAAGACAGGGGCGTCAATCAGCCCCAGCATTTT	CASRQDRGVNQPQHF
TRBV20-1	TRBJ2-4	many	TRBD1	TGCAGTGCTCTGGGACAGTCAGCAAACATTCAGTACTTC	CSALGQSANIQYF
TRBV2	TRBJ2-6	-	TRBD1	TGTGCCAGCAGCGACGGGACAGCCGGGCCCAACGTCCTGACTTTC	CASSDGTAGPNVLTF
TRBV7-2	TRBJ2-5	-	TRBD1	TGTGCCAGCAGCTCGGGACAGGGGGCTTGGGGAGAGACCCAGTACTTC	CASSSGQGAWGETQYF
TRBV12-3/TRBV12-4	TRBJ2-5	-	TRBD2	TGTGCCAGCAGTTTATCTAGCGGGGGGGGAGAGACCCAGTACTTC	CASSLSSGGGETQYF
TRBV20-1	TRBJ1-1	once	TRBD1	TGCAGTGCTAGGCCAGGGGGTCCGAACACTGAAGCTTTCTTT	CSARPGGPNTEAFF
TRBV7-8	TRBJ1-6	few	TRBD1	TGTGCCAGCAGCTTAGCAGGGACAGGGGTGGGATCACCCCTCCACTTT	CASSLAGTGVGSPLHF
TRBV29-1	TRBJ1-2	many	TRBD1	TGCAGCGCCCGGGACAGCGTTAACTATGGCTACACCTTC	CSARDSVNYGYTF
TRBV2	TRBJ2-5	-	TRBD1	TGTGCCAGCAGTGATGTCCGGGACAGCCTGACCCAGTACTTC	CASSDVRDSLTQYF
TRBV7-2	TRBJ1-4	-	TRBD1	TGTGCCGGCAGCCCGCGGACAGGGGGAGCTGAAAAACTGTTTTTT	CAGSPRTGGAEKLFF
TRBV27	TRBJ2-1	few	-	TGTGCCAGCAGTTCCCCCGTTTTAGTCGATTACAATGAGCAGTTCTTC	CASSSPVLVDYNEQFF
TRBV11-2	TRBJ2-6	few	-	TGTGCCAGCAGCTTAGGGACACGAGGCTCTGGGGCCAACGTCCTGACTTTC	CASSLGTRGSGANVLTF
TRBV7-8	TRBJ1-1	few	TRBD1	TGTGCCAGCAGCTTAGACGACAGGGGGCAGAACACTGAAGCTTTCTTT	CASSLDDRGQNTEAFF
TRBV12-3/TRBV12-4	TRBJ2-5	few	-	TGTGCCAGCAGTTTAGCGCTCAGGCAGCAAGAGACCCAGTACTTC	CASSLALRQQETQYF
TRBV5-1	TRBJ2-4	many	-	TGCGCCAGCAGTCCCGTTGCAGGGGTGGACATTCAGTACTTC	CASSPVAGVDIQYF
TRBV11-2	TRBJ1-3	-	-	TGTGCCAGCAGCTTCAATCCGAACCCTGGAAACACCATATATTTT	CASSFNPNPGNTIYF
TRBV20-1	TRBJ1-3	-	TRBD1	TGCAGTGCTAGAGATCCAGGGACAGGACTTAACCCCTCTGGAAACACCATATATTTT	CSARDPGTGLNPSGNTIYF
TRBV2	TRBJ1-5	few	-	TGTGCCAGCACTCTCCGGGGCGGGAATAAGGTCAATCAGCCCCAGCATTTT	CASTLRGGNKVNQPQHF
TRBV12-3/TRBV12-4	TRBJ1-5	many	TRBD1	TGTGCCAGCAGCCTACAGGGGTCCCTTAATCAGCCCCAGCATTTT	CASSLQGSLNQPQHF
TRBV7-8	TRBJ2-7	-	TRBD1	TGTGCCAGCAGCTTAGACAGACAGGGAGTCTCCTACGAGCAGTACTTC	CASSLDRQGVSYEQYF
TRBV9	TRBJ2-3	-	-	TGTGCCAGCAGCTTCCTACCCGAAGGTGACACAGATACGCAGTATTTT	CASSFLPEGDTDTQYF
TRBV4-2	TRBJ2-5	many	-	TGTGCCAGCAGCCAAGACCGGGTCGGACCGGAGAACCCCGAGAGGGCCCAGTACTTC	CASSQDRVGPENPERAQYF
TRBV6-6	TRBJ2-5	-	TRBD2	TGTGCCAGCAGCTCTAGCGCCGGGGGACTAGCGGGAGTTGAGCAGTACTTC	CASSSSAGGLAGVEQYF
TRBV6-2/TRBV6-3	TRBJ2-4	-	TRBD2	TGTGCCAGCAGTTATGGCGGGGGGACAAAAGCTGAGCAGTACTTC	CASSYGGGTKAEQYF
TRBV7-2	TRBJ2-7	-	-	TGTGCCAGCAGCCCCGGCCCCGTAGGTATGGGCTACGAGCAGTACTTC	CASSPGPVGMGYEQYF
TRBV28	TRBJ2-3	-	-	TGTGCCAGCACCCTCCCGGGGGATTGGGATACGCAGTATTTT	CASTLPGDWDTQYF
TRBV20-1	TRBJ1-2	-	-	TGCAGTGCTAAGCACTCGACAGGCCACTCCTATGGCTACACCTTC	CSAKHSTGHSYGYTF
TRBV18	TRBJ1-1	many	-	TGTGCCAGCTCACCTGGCAGATCACCGATGAACACTGAAGCTTTCTTT	CASSPGRSPMNTEAFF
TRBV11-2	TRBJ1-3	-	-	TGTGCCAGCAGCTTAGACTCAGGTCCTGGAAACACCATATATTTT	CASSLDSGPGNTIYF
TRBV5-4	TRBJ2-3	-	-	TGTGCCAGCAGCTTGAGCCAGGCACGCACAGATACGCAGTATTTT	CASSLSQARTDTQYF
TRBV2	TRBJ2-7	few	-	TGTGCCAGCAGGGTCATCAGGGGACCCTACGAGCAGTACTTC	CASRVIRGPYEQYF
TRBV18	TRBJ2-5	-	TRBD2	TGTGCCAGCTCACCGGGACTAGCGGGGGTCTACCAAGAGACCCAGTACTTC	CASSPGLAGVYQETQYF